This is a list of T cell receptor beta chains from one sample in a study of T cells in Graves' hyperthyroidism and ophthalmopathy. One entry per CDR3 protein results from TCRdb running MiXCR on the multiplex PCR reads. Of fewer than 400,000 distinct CDR3 sequences listed, approximately 16% are singletons. Specimen: blood. Source of these receptors: a man under 40 with Graves' hyperthyroidism. Both conserved end residues are part of each CDR3. The D gene is left open where the match is weak. Some rows have no size entry. The others give once, few or many, or a class for an expanded clone.

CDR3: CAWNQQANQPQHF
DNA: TGTGCCTGGAACCAACAGGCCAATCAGCCCCAGCATTTT
J: TRBJ1-5
V: TRBV30
D: -
size: few

CDR3: CASSQRESVTEAFF
DNA: TGTGCCAGCAGCCAGAGGGAGTCGGTCACTGAAGCTTTCTTT
J: TRBJ1-1
V: TRBV3-1
D: -
size: many

CDR3: CASSFYEDRSGSYEQYF
DNA: TGTGCCAGCAGCTTTTACGAGGACAGATCAGGCTCCTACGAGCAGTACTTC
J: TRBJ2-7
V: TRBV27
D: -
size: few

CDR3: CASSRNLAGGGEAFF
DNA: TGTGCCAGCAGCCGGAATCTTGCAGGGGGTGGAGAAGCTTTCTTT
J: TRBJ1-1
V: TRBV3-1
D: TRBD1
size: many

CDR3: CASSLLGRGAFF
DNA: TGTGCCAGCAGCTTATTAGGCAGGGGAGCTTTCTTT
J: TRBJ1-1
V: TRBV7-9
D: -
size: many

CDR3: CASSSAGELFF
DNA: TGCGCCAGCAGCTCCGCCGGGGAGCTGTTTTTT
J: TRBJ2-2
V: TRBV5-1
D: -
size: many

CDR3: CASKGVLVSGELFF
DNA: TGTGCCAGCAAGGGTGTGTTAGTCTCTGGGGAGCTGTTTTTT
J: TRBJ2-2
V: TRBV11-2
D: -
size: many

CDR3: CASSLGGDNQPQHF
DNA: TGTGCCAGCAGCCTGGGCGGGGACAACCAGCCCCAGCATTTT
J: TRBJ1-5
V: TRBV7-9
D: -
size: few

CDR3: CSASRGGGSAEAFF
DNA: TGCAGTGCTAGTAGGGGGGGAGGGAGCGCTGAAGCTTTCTTT
J: TRBJ1-1
V: TRBV20-1
D: -
size: few

CDR3: CASSLSARGQETQYF
DNA: TGTGCCAGCAGCTTATCCGCGCGGGGTCAAGAGACCCAGTACTTC
J: TRBJ2-5
V: TRBV7-3
D: -
size: many

CDR3: CASSANRHEQFF
DNA: TGTGCCAGCAGTGCCAACAGGCATGAGCAGTTCTTC
J: TRBJ2-1
V: TRBV12-3/TRBV12-4
D: -
size: -

CDR3: CASSSTALNTIYF
DNA: TGTGCCAGCAGCTCAACAGCGCTAAACACCATATATTTT
J: TRBJ1-3
V: TRBV3-1
D: -
size: few

CDR3: CASSPGQGRYTGELFF
DNA: TGTGCCAGCAGCCCGGGACAGGGGAGGTACACCGGGGAGCTGTTTTTT
J: TRBJ2-2
V: TRBV9
D: TRBD1
size: -

CDR3: CATSRDWGQGDYNGQFF
DNA: TGTGCCACCAGCAGAGATTGGGGACAGGGGGATTACAATGGGCAGTTCTTC
J: TRBJ2-1
V: TRBV15
D: TRBD1
size: -

CDR3: CASSQTGSYYEQYF
DNA: TGTGCCAGCAGCCAGACAGGTTCCTACTACGAGCAGTACTTC
J: TRBJ2-7
V: TRBV14
D: -
size: many

CDR3: CSAKRGTDTQYF
DNA: TGCAGTGCTAAGAGGGGGACAGATACGCAGTATTTT
J: TRBJ2-3
V: TRBV20-1
D: -
size: many

CDR3: CASSLTGTGASKFF
DNA: TGTGCCAGCAGCTTAACCGGGACAGGGGCTTCTAAGTTCTTC
J: TRBJ2-1
V: TRBV11-2
D: TRBD1
size: once

CDR3: CASRTSGRGEQFF
DNA: TGTGCCAGTAGGACTAGCGGGAGAGGTGAGCAGTTCTTC
J: TRBJ2-1
V: TRBV11-1
D: TRBD2
size: many

CDR3: CASSFLDRVGYTF
DNA: TGTGCCAGCAGTTTTCTGGACAGGGTCGGCTACACCTTC
J: TRBJ1-2
V: TRBV12-3/TRBV12-4
D: TRBD1
size: few

CDR3: CASSKSQGANYGYTF
DNA: TGTGCCAGTAGTAAGTCCCAGGGGGCGAACTATGGCTACACCTTC
J: TRBJ1-2
V: TRBV19
D: TRBD1
size: few

CDR3: CASSPRGPFYGYTF
DNA: TGTGCCAGTAGTCCCCGGGGGCCCTTCTATGGCTACACCTTC
J: TRBJ1-2
V: TRBV19
D: -
size: -

CDR3: CASSARLRDFEAFF
DNA: TGTGCCAGCAGTGCTCGTCTAAGGGACTTTGAAGCTTTCTTT
J: TRBJ1-1
V: TRBV25-1
D: -
size: -

CDR3: CASSLGREGMNTEAFF
DNA: TGTGCCAGCAGTTTAGGGCGCGAGGGGATGAACACTGAAGCTTTCTTT
J: TRBJ1-1
V: TRBV12-3/TRBV12-4
D: -
size: -

CDR3: CASSVEGADVDTQYF
DNA: TGTGCCAGCAGCGTAGAAGGGGCAGATGTAGATACGCAGTATTTT
J: TRBJ2-3
V: TRBV9
D: -
size: few

CDR3: CASSSPGRGDTDTQYF
DNA: TGTGCCAGCAGCTCCCCGGGTAGGGGGGATACAGATACGCAGTATTTT
J: TRBJ2-3
V: TRBV5-8
D: -
size: many

CDR3: CASGPTGGGYEQYF
DNA: TGTGCCAGCGGTCCAACAGGGGGGGGCTACGAGCAGTACTTC
J: TRBJ2-7
V: TRBV28
D: -
size: many

CDR3: CASSQVSGTSPLRGTGELFF
DNA: TGTGCCAGCAGCCAAGTCTCTGGGACTAGCCCTCTTAGGGGCACCGGGGAGCTGTTTTTT
J: TRBJ2-2
V: TRBV3-1
D: TRBD2
size: few

CDR3: CASSSKGSSNQPQHF
DNA: TGTGCCAGCAGTTCGAAGGGCTCGAGCAATCAGCCCCAGCATTTT
J: TRBJ1-5
V: TRBV6-1
D: -
size: -

CDR3: CASSLAGNEFNEQFF
DNA: TGTGCCAGCAGCTTAGCGGGAAACGAGTTCAATGAGCAGTTCTTC
J: TRBJ2-1
V: TRBV7-2
D: -
size: many

CDR3: CSVDSADSGNTIYF
DNA: TGCAGCGTTGATTCGGCGGACTCTGGAAACACCATATATTTT
J: TRBJ1-3
V: TRBV29-1
D: -
size: -

CDR3: CASSLVGGSYNEQFF
DNA: TGTGCCAGCAGCTTAGTAGGGGGGTCCTACAATGAGCAGTTCTTC
J: TRBJ2-1
V: TRBV7-2
D: -
size: many

CDR3: CASSLEVSTYYGYTF
DNA: TGTGCCAGCAGCTTGGAGGTTTCGACCTACTATGGCTACACCTTC
J: TRBJ1-2
V: TRBV5-5
D: -
size: -

CDR3: CASSQPLGGLAGVYYNEQFF
DNA: TGTGCCAGCAGTCAACCACTAGGGGGACTAGCGGGAGTCTACTACAATGAGCAGTTCTTC
J: TRBJ2-1
V: TRBV28
D: TRBD2
size: many

CDR3: CATSDRAADTQYF
DNA: TGTGCCACCAGTGACAGGGCCGCGGATACGCAGTATTTT
J: TRBJ2-3
V: TRBV24-1
D: -
size: many

CDR3: CSARLAGTGDTQYF
DNA: TGCAGTGCCCGACTAGCGGGAACTGGAGATACGCAGTATTTT
J: TRBJ2-3
V: TRBV20-1
D: TRBD2
size: -

CDR3: CASRHTEVANSPLHF
DNA: TGTGCCAGCAGGCACACAGAGGTAGCCAATTCACCCCTCCACTTT
J: TRBJ1-6
V: TRBV4-2
D: -
size: -

CDR3: CASSSPEVGAYEQYF
DNA: TGCGCCAGCAGCAGCCCAGAGGTTGGGGCCTACGAGCAGTACTTC
J: TRBJ2-7
V: TRBV5-1
D: -
size: few

CDR3: CASSLDVTGPGLAATDTQYF
DNA: TGTGCCAGCAGCTTAGATGTCACAGGCCCGGGACTAGCGGCCACAGATACGCAGTATTTT
J: TRBJ2-3
V: TRBV11-2
D: TRBD2
size: many

CDR3: CASGPGWRDGTDTQYF
DNA: TGTGCCAGCGGCCCAGGATGGCGGGATGGCACAGATACGCAGTATTTT
J: TRBJ2-3
V: TRBV5-6
D: -
size: few

CDR3: CSASGGPYEQYF
DNA: TGCAGTGCTAGCGGGGGACCCTACGAGCAGTACTTC
J: TRBJ2-7
V: TRBV20-1
D: -
size: many

CDR3: CASSPYRDSSSYEQYF
DNA: TGTGCCAGCAGTCCGTACCGGGACTCCAGCTCCTACGAGCAGTACTTC
J: TRBJ2-7
V: TRBV11-3
D: -
size: many

CDR3: CASSFSGPSGADTQYF
DNA: TGTGCCAGCAGCTTCTCGGGGCCCTCCGGGGCAGATACGCAGTATTTT
J: TRBJ2-3
V: TRBV5-4
D: -
size: -

CDR3: CASSLNPTYQETQYF
DNA: TGTGCCAGCAGCCTCAACCCGACCTACCAAGAGACCCAGTACTTC
J: TRBJ2-5
V: TRBV7-8
D: -
size: -

CDR3: CASSLYSVPGYNEQFF
DNA: TGTGCCAGCAGCCTTTATAGCGTTCCGGGCTACAATGAGCAGTTCTTC
J: TRBJ2-1
V: TRBV7-8
D: -
size: many

CDR3: CASSQGLAGVLEQYF
DNA: TGTGCCAGCAGCCAAGGACTAGCGGGAGTGCTCGAGCAGTACTTC
J: TRBJ2-7
V: TRBV3-1
D: TRBD2
size: many

CDR3: CASSWTGGVDTDTQYF
DNA: TGTGCCAGCAGCTGGACAGGGGGCGTCGACACAGATACGCAGTATTTT
J: TRBJ2-3
V: TRBV7-2
D: TRBD1
size: -

CDR3: CASTKVSGVGDNEQFF
DNA: TGTGCCAGTACCAAGGTGTCGGGAGTCGGGGACAATGAGCAGTTCTTC
J: TRBJ2-1
V: TRBV19
D: -
size: -

CDR3: CASRATGGVEPQHF
DNA: TGTGCCAGCAGGGCTACAGGGGGCGTGGAGCCCCAGCATTTT
J: TRBJ1-5
V: TRBV28
D: TRBD1
size: many

CDR3: CASSLGGTSGPSTDTQYF
DNA: TGCGCCAGCAGCTTGGGGGGGACAAGCGGTCCTAGCACAGATACGCAGTATTTT
J: TRBJ2-3
V: TRBV5-1
D: -
size: many

CDR3: CASSSQGNEQFF
DNA: TGTGCCAGCAGCTCACAGGGCAATGAGCAGTTCTTC
J: TRBJ2-1
V: TRBV7-2
D: -
size: few

CDR3: CASSLDGRANEKLFF
DNA: TGTGCCAGCAGCTTAGACGGAAGGGCTAATGAAAAACTGTTTTTT
J: TRBJ1-4
V: TRBV7-9
D: -
size: few

CDR3: CAIRDRASSMNTEAFF
DNA: TGTGCCATCAGAGACAGGGCGAGTAGTATGAACACTGAAGCTTTCTTT
J: TRBJ1-1
V: TRBV10-3
D: TRBD1
size: few

CDR3: CASSRGGATYGYTF
DNA: TGTGCCAGCAGTCGGGGGGGCGCGACCTATGGCTACACCTTC
J: TRBJ1-2
V: TRBV6-1
D: -
size: many

CDR3: CASSSRGGSGIYGRETQYF
DNA: TGTGCCAGCAGCTCACGGGGGGGAAGCGGGATTTACGGCCGAGAGACCCAGTACTTC
J: TRBJ2-5
V: TRBV11-3
D: TRBD2
size: -

CDR3: CASTDRGGGGDTQYF
DNA: TGTGCCAGCACCGACCGGGGCGGGGGGGGAGATACGCAGTATTTT
J: TRBJ2-3
V: TRBV6-1
D: TRBD2
size: many

CDR3: CASSPAGASGSTDTQYF
DNA: TGTGCCAGCTCACCAGCGGGGGCTAGCGGTAGCACAGATACGCAGTATTTT
J: TRBJ2-3
V: TRBV18
D: -
size: -